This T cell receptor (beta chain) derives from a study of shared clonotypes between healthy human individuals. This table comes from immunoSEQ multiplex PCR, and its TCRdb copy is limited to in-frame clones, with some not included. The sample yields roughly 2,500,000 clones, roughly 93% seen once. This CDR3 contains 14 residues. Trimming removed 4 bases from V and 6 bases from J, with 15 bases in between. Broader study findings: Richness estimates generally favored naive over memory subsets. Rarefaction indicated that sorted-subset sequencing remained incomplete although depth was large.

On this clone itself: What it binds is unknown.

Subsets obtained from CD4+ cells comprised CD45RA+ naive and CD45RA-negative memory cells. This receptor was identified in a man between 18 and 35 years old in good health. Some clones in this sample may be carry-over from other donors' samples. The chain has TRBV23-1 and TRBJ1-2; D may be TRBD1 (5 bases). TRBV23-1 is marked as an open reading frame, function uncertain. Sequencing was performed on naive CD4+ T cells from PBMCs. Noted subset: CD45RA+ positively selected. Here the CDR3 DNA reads TGCGCCAGCAGTCGGGCGGGACCCCGGGATGGCTACACCTTC. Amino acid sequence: CASSRAGPRDGYTF.